These 8 T cell receptor beta chains share one sample of origin, sequenced in a study of blood T cell repertoires in COVID-19. Data came from immunoSEQ multiplex PCR; TCRdb stores just in-frame clones and leaves some out. The profile shows 360,000 or so clones, more than 70% of them singletons. What was sequenced was PBMCs or T cells enriched from blood (not recorded which). The receptors were gathered from a woman in her twenties or thirties who had been exposed to COVID-19.

This chain connects TRBV7-3 to TRBJ2-1; 10 nucleotides agree with TRBD2. The V gene end was trimmed by 0 bases and the J gene end by 4 bases; junction bases not matched to a gene: 3. Germline CDR1 and CDR2: SGHTA and FQGTGA. This CDR3 has 16 residues. The CDR3 loop is CASSLTRTSGYNEQFF. CDR3 DNA sequence: TGTGCCAGCAGCTTAACCCGGACTAGCGGATACAATGAGCAGTTCTTC.

The chain couples TRBV7-8 to TRBJ1-1; TRBD1 agrees at 8 bases. The CDR3 length is 15 residues. The J segment lost 6 bases and the V segment lost 1 base, leaving 7 bases of the junction unmatched. The germline V gene encodes CDR1 SGHVS and CDR2 FQNEAQ. The CDR3 DNA sequence: TGTGCCAGCAGCTTAGGGACGGCAGGGGGCTCTGAAGCTTTCTTT. Translated, it gives CASSLGTAGGSEAFF.

This clone has only one observation. V gene TRBV10-2 combines with J gene TRBJ2-5; TRBD2 agrees at 9 bases. Germline values: CDR1 WSHSY, CDR2 SAAADI. Losses at the gene ends were 9 bases for V and 2 bases for J; bases not matched to a gene: 10. This CDR3 has 15 amino acids. In DNA, the CDR3 is TGCGCCAGTAAAACCGGGACTAGCTGGCAAGAGACCCAGTACTTC. It is translated as CASKTGTSWQETQYF.

This CDR3 is CASSPITWSAGMEETQYF. CDR3 sequence (DNA): TGTGCCAGCAGCCCTATAACCTGGTCTGCGGGAATGGAAGAGACCCAGTACTTC. The chain links TRBV5-8 to TRBJ2-5, with D perhaps matching TRBD2 (6 bases). This CDR3 has 18 amino acids. The V gene's germline CDR1 is SGHTS and CDR2 YDEGEE. Trimming shortened V by 4 bases and J by 3 bases, and 25 bases separated the two germline ends.

This sequence joins TRBV28 and TRBJ2-3; 12 nucleotides line up with TRBD2. The V and J ends lost 5 bases and 0 bases, in that order; junction bases with no gene match: 12. CDR3 length: 19 residues. Germline V lookup: CDR1 MDHEN, CDR2 SYDVKM. The CDR3 DNA is TGTGCCAGCAGTGGGGGATGGACTAGCGGGATTACTAGCACAGATACGCAGTATTTT. As protein: CASSGGWTSGITSTDTQYF.

The rearrangement uses TRBV18 and TRBJ1-4; D is uncertain. The germline CDR1 and CDR2 sequences are KGHSH and LQKENI. The CDR3 contains 15 residues. Trimming cost V 4 bases and J 0 bases, with 9 bases left between them. The CDR3 here is CASSQTAATNEKLFF. Here the CDR3 DNA reads TGTGCCAGCTCACAGACTGCCGCAACTAATGAAAAACTGTTTTTT. The entire variable domain, with the rest obtained from reference TRBV18 and TRBJ1-4, is as follows: NAGVMQNPRHLVRRRGQEARLRCSPMKGHSHVYWYRQLPEEGLKFMVYLQKENIIDESGMPKERFSAEFPKEGPSILRIQQVVRGDSAAYFCASSQTAATNEKLFFGSGTQLSVL.

The chain joins TRBV25-1 to TRBJ2-2, with TRBD2 matching over 12 bases. After removal of 7 bases from V and 2 bases from J, the junction contained 2 bases not matched to a gene. CDR1 is MGHDK and CDR2 is SYGVNS in the germline V gene. The CDR3 sequence is 15 residues long. CDR3 nucleotides: TGTGCCAGCACCGGACTAGCGGGAAACACCGGGGAGCTGTTTTTT. Translated, it gives CASTGLAGNTGELFF.

This rearrangement joins TRBV7-3 to TRBJ1-4; D is unresolved. The CDR3 contains 13 residues. Germline V CDR1 and CDR2: SGHTA, FQGTGA. Trimming removed 4 bases from V and 5 bases from J, with 8 bases in between. CDR3 sequence reads: CASSSGLNEKLFF. The CDR3 nucleotides are TGTGCCAGCAGCTCAGGACTGAATGAAAAACTGTTTTTT.